This entry describes one T cell receptor beta chain. This specimen comes from a study of blood T cell repertoires in COVID-19. The overall study: Italy, Spain and the United States were the sources of the convalescent and acute COVID-19 samples. PBMCs, B-cell-depleted T cells, or T cells were the source of the cDNA or gDNA that made up the material.

V was clipped by 4 bases and J by 4 bases, with 12 bases between them. Per germline, CDR1 SGHRS and CDR2 YFSETQ. The CDR3 loop spans 14 amino acids. In the source study's methods: For nucleated cells, counts were estimated from reference gene primer amplification. Generated by immunoSEQ multiplex PCR, the TCRdb table keeps only in-frame clones and is missing some. V and J calls and clone size are given by that table; D and trimming were obtained from the DNA. The sample carries approximately 140,000 clones, around 80% recorded once. The sample comprised peripheral blood. The chain carries TRBV5-1 and TRBJ1-5, with no clear D. This receptor was identified in a man aged 80 or over with acute or convalescent COVID-19. CDR3 sequence (DNA): TGCGCCAGCAGCCCCAGCGGGGAGAATCAGCCCCAGCATTTT. Translated: CASSPSGENQPQHF.